This is a list of T cell receptor beta chains from one sample in a study of graft-versus-host responses after intestinal transplantation. Here immunoSEQ multiplex PCR was the method, and the copy in TCRdb shows in-frame clones only, minus some. The sample lists around 10,000 clones; nearly 95% were seen once. Source: PBMCs, taken almost 70 days after transplant. The origin of the receptors is a human patient who received an intestinal transplant, so some T cells may come from the graft donor. Each CDR3 is given with its conserved first and last residue.

len,v_gene,CDR3aa
15,TRBV7-2,CASSPRLADTGELFF
12,TRBV6-1,CASSDGSYEQFF
14,TRBV5-1,CASNDGTVNTEAFF
13,TRBV27,CASSLAFTYEQYF
15,TRBV15,CATSRDRGLTDTQYF
15,TRBV15,CATSRGSGTSDGYTF
16,TRBV7-6,CASSLETANSGNTIYF
14,TRBV29-1,CSVVQVEGLNEQFF
14,TRBV2,CASSDGNAKNIQYF
16,TRBV28,CASSFVRDNSGNTIYF
15,TRBV12-5,CASGLGLAFNNEQFF
14,TRBV28,CASSLAGGDNEQFF
15,TRBV27,CASSPPSGGRYEQYF
14,TRBV7-9,CASRSPMGGIEAFF
13,TRBV28,CASSFVRYNEQFF
13,TRBV6-1,CASSAGGGYGYTF
17,TRBV27,CASSSTPGLGPTETQYF
14,TRBV19,CASSPDRANTEAFF
13,TRBV28,CASTRGPNEKLFF
13,TRBV19,CASSGQRNTEAFF
12,TRBV29-1,CSVAQAQETQYF
19,TRBV28,CASSSFGDRGRFASTEAFF
14,TRBV28,CASSLETGNYGYTF
14,TRBV28,CASSATGRNYGYTF
14,TRBV28,CASSTPTGGRGYTF
18,TRBV27,CASSLAREGDVSYNEQFF
14,TRBV19,CASSIKGGNQPQHF
15,TRBV15,CATSSRQLANYGYTF
14,TRBV5-6,CASSLGGFTYEQYF
15,TRBV6-6,CASSPRDRVPDTQYF
13,TRBV29-1,CSAAPGESYEQYF
17,TRBV28,CASRPHDTSTTHNEQFF
18,TRBV7-3,CASSLVGRGGRTTDTQYF
15,TRBV7-3,CASSLSRAPGEEQYF
14,TRBV27,CASSALAGRDEQYF
12,TRBV5-4,CASSFHNTEAFF
19,TRBV30,CAWSPTDRGNVYSNQPQHF
14,TRBV7-8,CASSFGGTNYGYTF
16,TRBV18,CASSPNPRGLGQPQHF
16,TRBV6-6,CASSLYRGQGGDIQYF
15,TRBV28,CASSIGQGASYEQYF
15,TRBV2,CASLGGGDHHYGYTF